One and the same sample provided the 17 T cell receptor beta chains below, sequenced in a study of T cells in Graves' hyperthyroidism and ophthalmopathy. Amplification of TCR beta CDR3 regions used RNA as the template. In the first-round RT-PCR of the TCR CDR3, the HTBI primer set was used. One entry per CDR3 protein, called by TCRdb with MiXCR from the multiplex PCR reads. The sample consists of 600,000 to 700,000 distinct CDR3 sequences, roughly 45% of them appearing once. Sequenced material: peripheral blood or thyroid tissue (not recorded which). These receptors were obtained from an adult man with Graves' disease, either hyperthyroidism or ophthalmopathy (not recorded which).

Comments on this clonotype: One junction end does not reproduce the germline sequence, and a read error may be involved. The chain links TRBV2 to TRBJ1-4; tentatively, D is TRBD1 (5 bases). This CDR3 contains 15 residues. Germline loops: CDR1 SNHLY, CDR2 FYNNEI. This CDR3 reads CASTKLGTIDEKLFF. CDR3 DNA: TGCGCCAGCACCAAGCTAGGGACGATCGATGAAAAACTGTTTTTT.

This chain connects TRBV15 to TRBJ1-1, with D possibly being TRBD1 (5 bases). Germline V lookup: CDR1 LNHNV, CDR2 YYDKDF (reference sequence). The CDR3 is 11 amino acids. CDR3 sequence: CALDTDAEAFF. The CDR3 coding sequence is TGTGCTTTGGACACCGACGCTGAAGCTTTCTTT.

The rearrangement joins TRBV10-3 to TRBJ2-2, with TRBD1 identical over 7 bases. This CDR3 is 12 amino acids long. Germline CDR1 and CDR2: ENHRY and SYGVKD. V shed 6 bases, J shed 8 bases, and the junction held 3 bases outside the gene matches. CDR3 protein: CAIRRGQGELFF. The CDR3 nucleotides read TGTGCCATCAGAAGGGGACAGGGGGAGCTGTTTTTT.

As to this clonotype: This clone may be a read error of a much larger clone one base away. This chain links TRBV7-2 with TRBJ2-6; D is unresolved. The V gene's germline CDR1 is SGHTA and CDR2 FQGNSA. The CDR3 loop spans 15 amino acids. V shed 2 bases and J shed 3 bases, with 8 bases lying between them. The CDR3 sequence is CASSLMAGGANVLTF. The CDR3, as DNA: TGTGCCAGCAGCTTAATGGCTGGTGGGGCCAACGTCCTGACTTTC.

The rearrangement joins TRBV2 to TRBJ1-2, with D hard to call. CDR3 size: 14 residues. Germline lookup yields CDR1 SNHLY and CDR2 FYNNEI. V lost 3 bases, J lost 7 bases, and 15 bases lay in between. CDR3 residues: CASSDLGGSGGYTF. Here the CDR3 DNA reads TGTGCCAGCAGTGATCTGGGAGGGAGCGGTGGCTACACCTTC.

This clonotype was counted only a few times. The chain uses TRBV20-1 and TRBJ2-7; D is perhaps TRBD1 or TRBD2 (6 bases each). Trimming removed 3 bases from V and 1 base from J, with 16 bases in between. Germline-derived CDR1 and CDR2 are DFQATT and SNEGSKA (reference sequence). This CDR3 region has 15 residues. The CDR3 reads CSASPSTGTSYEQYF. CDR3 in DNA: TGCAGTGCTAGCCCCTCTACAGGGACTTCCTACGAGCAGTACTTC.

This clonotype was recorded at least ten times. CDR3 in DNA: TGTGCCACCAGCAATGGCCGGGGACTAGCGATCCAAGAGACCCAGTACTTC. It translates to CATSNGRGLAIQETQYF. The chain employs TRBV15 and TRBJ2-5; TRBD2 agrees at 10 bases. This CDR3 region has 17 residues. The germline gives CDR1 LNHNV, CDR2 YYDKDF (reference sequence). The V segment lost 4 bases and the J segment 1 base; nucleotides outside the gene matches: 9.

The genes are TRBV12-3 or TRBV12-4 and TRBJ2-7, with no clear D. The CDR3 extends over 13 amino acids. V was pared by 6 bases and J by 6 bases, with 15 bases between. CDR3 sequence: CASSQDSTGEQYF. The CDR3 DNA reads TGTGCCAGCAGCCAAGATTCAACGGGCGAGCAGTACTTC.

Regarding this clonotype: This may arise from a read error, as a much more abundant clone is one base away. This chain uses TRBV19 with TRBJ1-4, with TRBD1 matching over 12 bases. Germline lookup yields CDR1 LNHDA and CDR2 SQIVND (reference sequence). Trimming at V came to 8 bases and at J to 4 bases, leaving 14 bases not matched to a gene. The CDR3 is 18 amino acids. The CDR3 bases are TGTGCCAGTGGTAGAAACACCGGGACAGGGGGCCTTAATGAAAAACTGTTTTTT. The encoded protein is CASGRNTGTGGLNEKLFF.

Regarding this clonotype: The germline gene is not matched at one end of the junction; a read error may be the cause. The J gene is TRBJ1-5, the V gene TRBV7-8; D unresolved. The CDR3 has 15 residues. Germline lookup yields CDR1 SGHVS and CDR2 FQNEAQ. CDR3 coding DNA: TGCGCCAGCAGCCAAGGACCGAATAACAATCAGCCCCAGCATTTT. It encodes CASSQGPNNNQPQHF. The whole variable domain, remainder taken from reference TRBV7-8 and TRBJ1-5, is GAGVSQSPRYKVAKRGQDVALRCDPISGHVSLFWYQQALGQGPEFLTYFQNEAQLDKSGLPSDRFFAERPEGSVSTLKIQRTQQEDSAVYLCASSQGPNNNQPQHFGDGTRLSIL.

The chain carries TRBV4-1 and TRBJ1-5; D is unresolved. This CDR3 is built from 15 residues. Trimming shortened V by 1 base and J by 0 bases, and 7 bases separated the two germline ends. Germline values: CDR1 MGHRA, CDR2 YSYEKL. The CDR3 coding sequence is TGCGCCAGCAGCCAAGGACCAGTTAGCAATCAGCCCCAGCATTTT. Its translation: CASSQGPVSNQPQHF.

The sample holds many counts of this clonotype. The chain links TRBV29-1 to TRBJ1-1; no clear D. Germline V gene sequence: CDR1 SQVTM, CDR2 ANQGSEA. This CDR3 has 12 residues. V lost 1 base and J lost 5, with 8 bases in between. CDR3 sequence (DNA): TGCAGCGTTGAAGGCCAGAGTACTGAAGCTTTCTTT. It translates to CSVEGQSTEAFF.

The chain links TRBV12-3 or TRBV12-4 to TRBJ1-5; D is possibly TRBD1 (6 bases). The CDR3 length is 13 residues. The germline V and J ends were trimmed by 7 bases and 5 bases, with 12 bases remaining between them. CDR3 protein: CASKGGGHQPQHF. The CDR3 DNA sequence: TGTGCCAGCAAGGGAGGGGGGCATCAGCCCCAGCATTTT.

About this clonotype itself: This may stem from a read error, because a much larger clone lies one nucleotide away. The chain couples TRBV7-9 to TRBJ2-7; 14 bases align to TRBD2. CDR1 is SEHNR, CDR2 FQNEAQ, per germline (reference sequence). With 6 bases clipped from V and 6 bases from J, the junction kept 7 bases outside the gene matches. The CDR3 extends over 15 amino acids. In nucleotides, the CDR3 is TGTGCCAGCAGTGCACCGGGACTAGCGGGAGCCGAGCAGTACTTC. It yields the protein CASSAPGLAGAEQYF.

This clonotype was observed once. This chain uses TRBV7-9 with TRBJ1-2; 11 positions match TRBD1. This CDR3 region has 15 residues. CDR1 and CDR2 (germline): SEHNR, FQNEAQ (reference sequence). Unmatched junction bases numbered 6, after V lost 6 bases and J lost 3 bases. The CDR3 coding sequence is TGTGCCAGCAGTAGGACAGGGGGCTTTGACTATGGCTACACCTTC. It specifies CASSRTGGFDYGYTF.

V gene TRBV7-2 combines with J gene TRBJ1-1, with unresolved D. This CDR3 contains 15 residues. The V gene lost 5 bases and the J gene lost 4 bases, with 17 bases spanning the gap. CDR1 is SGHTA, CDR2 FQGNSA, per germline. CDR3 in amino acids: CASSISDGGSTEAFF. CDR3 in DNA: TGTGCCAGCAGCATATCGGACGGCGGTAGCACTGAAGCTTTCTTT.

The sample holds a few counts of this clonotype. The chain has TRBV20-1 and TRBJ2-5; 7 bases are a match to TRBD1. The CDR3 is made up of 15 amino acids. Germline V gene sequence: CDR1 DFQATT, CDR2 SNEGSKA (reference sequence). The V segment lost 4 bases and the J segment 2 bases; nucleotides outside the gene matches: 10. The CDR3 coding sequence is TGCAGTGCTAACGACAGGGCGGTTGGTCAAGAGACCCAGTACTTC. As protein: CSANDRAVGQETQYF.